This TCR beta chain was found in a study of blood T cell repertoires in COVID-19. Using immunoSEQ multiplex PCR, the repertoire was profiled, and TCRdb retains in-frame clones only, with some absent. Of about 120,000 clones listed, about 74% are singletons. This CDR3 region has 16 residues. V lost 0 bases and J lost 10; bases outside the gene matches: 11. Per the germline V gene, CDR1 is MGHRA and CDR2 is YSYEKL. The sequenced material came from peripheral blood. V is TRBV4-1 and J is TRBJ1-4; TRBD1 matches 7 bases. This receptor was obtained from a man in his sixties with acute or convalescent COVID-19. This CDR3 reads CASSQETGKLRGKLFF. In DNA, the CDR3 is TGCGCCAGCAGCCAAGAGACAGGGAAGCTGAGGGGAAAACTGTTTTTT.